The T cell receptor (beta chain) under discussion was sequenced for a study of T cell responses to AZD1222 COVID-19 vaccine. Using immunoSEQ multiplex PCR, the repertoire was profiled, and TCRdb retains in-frame clones only, with some absent. This sample has 90,000 to 130,000 clones; approximately 83% occur once, and the top ten carry roughly 9.5%. Germline CDR1 LNHDA, CDR2 SQIVND (reference sequence). The ends were cut back, 7 bases at V and 1 base at J, with 17 bases in the middle. This CDR3 has 16 amino acids. Concerning this clone: Its antigen remains unidentified.

Points from the study as a whole: Vaccination with two AZD1222 doses was followed by a rise in Spike-specific TCR breadth and depth. The study reported that nearly half of spike-specific TCRs target unmutated variant regions. Seropositive at baseline were only six AZD1222 recipients.

The receptor was derived from an adult in good health. The starting material was peripheral blood, obtained on day 0 of AZD1222 vaccination. This sequence joins TRBV19 and TRBJ1-5; possibly TRBD1 for D (5 bases). The CDR3 region is CASKKAGPWSNQPQHF. The CDR3, as DNA: TGTGCCAGTAAGAAGGCAGGGCCCTGGAGCAATCAGCCCCAGCATTTT.